The 20 T cell receptor beta chains reported below all come from one sample, sequenced in a study of T cells in Graves' hyperthyroidism and ophthalmopathy. RNA transcripts were the template for amplifying TCR beta CDR3 regions. In the first-round RT-PCR of the TCR CDR3, the HTBI primer set was used. TCRdb fed the multiplex PCR reads into MiXCR, producing one record per CDR3 protein. The sample has some 510,000 distinct CDR3 sequences; less than 25% are singletons. Sequencing was performed on blood. Receptor source: a man between 18 and 29 years old with Graves' hyperthyroidism.

V is TRBV12-3 or TRBV12-4 and J is TRBJ2-5, with 9 bases fitting TRBD1. This CDR3 region has 14 residues. V was pared by 5 bases and J by 6 bases, with 7 bases of the junction left unmatched. The CDR3 loop reads CASSPRDRVKTQYF. In DNA, the CDR3 is TGTGCCAGCAGTCCGAGGGACAGGGTCAAGACCCAGTACTTC.

This clonotype appeared many times. This may be a read error: a much more frequent sequence differs by one nucleotide. No conserved phenylalanine or tryptophan is present at the end of the CDR3, so a read error is the likely explanation. The chain carries TRBV6-1 and TRBJ1-5; 10 nucleotides agree with TRBD1. The CDR3 is 13 residues long. Germline CDR1 MNHNS, CDR2 SASEGT. With V trimmed by 10 bases and J by 6 bases, 6 bases remained unmatched. CDR3 loop: CAIGQGEVQPQHL. The CDR3 DNA follows: TGTGCCATAGGACAGGGGGAGGTTCAGCCCCAGCATCTT.

This sequence joins TRBV9 and TRBJ2-6, with 14 bases identical to TRBD2. This CDR3 spans 21 amino acids. V was clipped by 3 bases and J by 2 bases; unmatched bases: 13. The germline gives CDR1 SGDLS, CDR2 YYNGEE. CDR3 sequence: CASSALPGTSGGGTGANVLTF. CDR3 DNA: TGTGCCAGCAGCGCCCTCCCCGGGACTAGCGGGGGAGGCACTGGGGCCAACGTCCTGACTTTC.

This clonotype was picked up many times. This rearrangement joins TRBV5-6 to TRBJ2-5; D ambiguous. This CDR3 has 15 residues. V dropped 3 bases and J dropped 1 base, with 13 bases sitting between them. Germline loops: CDR1 SGHDT, CDR2 YYEEEE. CDR3 amino acids: CASSSRSVFQETQYF. The CDR3 DNA reads as TGTGCCAGCAGCTCAAGGAGTGTGTTCCAAGAGACCCAGTACTTC. The full variable domain, in which reference TRBV5-6 and TRBJ2-5 provide the parts outside the CDR3, is DAGVTQSPTHLIKTRGQQVTLRCSPKSGHDTVSWYQQALGQGPQFIFQYYEEEERQRGNFPDRFSGHQFPNYSSELNVNALLLGDSALYLCASSSRSVFQETQYFGPGTRLLVL.

This clonotype was recorded at least ten times. The chain carries TRBV5-1 and TRBJ2-5; D remains unclear. Trimming left V 5 bases short and J 3 bases short, with 11 bases between. Germline V gene sequence: CDR1 SGHRS, CDR2 YFSETQ. There are 13 residues in the CDR3. CDR3 sequence reads: CASSDSREETQYF. In DNA form, the CDR3 reads TGCGCCAGCAGTGATAGTCGGGAAGAGACCCAGTACTTC.

A few counts support this clonotype. The chain joins TRBV6-1 to TRBJ2-7, with D possibly matching TRBD2 (5 bases). Germline V CDR1 and CDR2: MNHNS, SASEGT. The V end was cut by 6 bases, the J end by 3 bases, with 12 bases between. The CDR3 runs 13 residues. CDR3 DNA: TGTGCCAGCAGAGACGGACTGTACTACGAGCAGTACTTC. Translating gives CASRDGLYYEQYF.

This clonotype has just a few counts. The chain employs TRBV6-1 and TRBJ1-6; D might be TRBD1 (5 bases). The germline CDR1 and CDR2 sequences are MNHNS and SASEGT. The CDR3 totals 15 residues. Trimming stripped 0 bases from V and 6 bases from J, with 9 bases between. As DNA, the CDR3 is TGTGCCAGCAGTGAAGCGGGGGGTTTTAATTCACCCCTCCACTTT. This encodes CASSEAGGFNSPLHF.

This clonotype was found many times. The chain links TRBV11-2 to TRBJ1-1; no definite D call. The CDR3 covers 11 residues. CDR1 is SGHAT and CDR2 is FQNNGV in the germline V gene. Trimming took off 1 base at V and 6 bases at J, with 3 bases between the two ends. The CDR3 reads CASSLVAEAFF. As DNA, the CDR3 is TGTGCCAGCAGCTTAGTCGCTGAAGCTTTCTTT.

This clonotype was counted ten times or more. V is TRBV20-1 and J is TRBJ1-5; D is uncertain. Trimming removed 1 base from V and 1 base from J, with 11 bases in between. Per the germline V gene, CDR1 is DFQATT and CDR2 is SNEGSKA (reference sequence). The CDR3 length is 15 residues. CDR3 DNA: TGCAGTGCTAGAGTTTTGGTTGGGAGCAATCAGCCCCAGCATTTT. It is translated as CSARVLVGSNQPQHF.

This clonotype has a count of ten or more. The gene calls are TRBV30 and TRBJ1-5; D not certain. The ends were cut back, 1 base at V and 7 bases at J, with 11 bases in the middle. CDR1 and CDR2 from the germline V gene are GTSNPN and SVGIG (reference sequence). The CDR3 has 13 amino acids. CDR3: CAWSAGQEQPQHF. CDR3 sequence (DNA): TGTGCCTGGAGTGCGGGCCAAGAACAGCCCCAGCATTTT.

This clonotype came up once. V is TRBV13 and J is TRBJ1-2; D is ambiguous. V was pared by 5 bases and J by 10 bases, with 11 bases between. Germline assignment: CDR1 PRHDT and CDR2 FYEKMQ (reference sequence). This CDR3 comprises 11 residues. The CDR3 DNA reads as TGTGCCAGCAGCGCCGGTCCTCTCTACACCTTC. Translation: CASSAGPLYTF.

In its sample, this clonotype was seen many times. The chain carries TRBV5-1 and TRBJ1-1, with a tentative D call TRBD1 (6 bases). The V end lost 3 bases, the J end lost 1 base, and 13 bases lay between the germline ends. Germline V gives CDR1 SGHRS, CDR2 YFSETQ. The length of the CDR3 is 15 residues. The CDR3, as DNA: TGCGCCAGCAGCTGGGACGGAGGGGGGAACACTGAAGCTTTCTTT. Protein sequence: CASSWDGGGNTEAFF.

This clonotype came up many times. The gene calls are TRBV4-1 and TRBJ1-2, with D perhaps matching TRBD1 (5 bases). Germline V gene data show CDR1 as MGHRA and CDR2 as YSYEKL. Trimming cost V 3 bases and J 6 bases, with 20 bases left between them. The CDR3 is made up of 16 amino acids. The CDR3 reads CASSQAMRGGSNGYTF. CDR3 bases: TGCGCCAGCAGCCAGGCCATGCGGGGGGGAAGTAATGGCTACACCTTC.

The table lists this clonotype with a few counts. This rearrangement joins TRBV5-1 to TRBJ1-1, with D possibly TRBD1 on 6 matching bases. This CDR3 has 13 residues. CDR1 and CDR2 (germline): SGHRS, YFSETQ. The V end lost 1 base, the J end lost 10 bases, and 14 bases lay between the germline ends. CDR3 residues: CASSLLQGFGAFF. DNA for the CDR3: TGCGCCAGCAGCTTGCTACAGGGTTTTGGAGCTTTCTTT. Full variable domain (rest looked up from reference TRBV5-1 and TRBJ1-1): KAGVTQTPRYLIKTRGQQVTLSCSPISGHRSVSWYQQTPGQGLQFLFEYFSETQRNKGNFPGRFSGRQFSNSRSEMNVSTLELGDSALYLCASSLLQGFGAFFGQGTRLTVV.

The sample holds many counts of this clonotype. The genes are TRBV28 and TRBJ1-2; weak D call: TRBD1 (6 bases). Trimming took 6 bases from V and 4 from J, leaving 18 bases between them. This CDR3 spans 15 amino acids. The germline CDR1 and CDR2 sequences are MDHEN and SYDVKM. CDR3: CASSPRGMGIYGYTF. As DNA, the CDR3 is TGTGCCAGCAGCCCGAGGGGGATGGGGATCTATGGCTACACCTTC.

This clonotype was recorded many times. V is TRBV7-9 and J is TRBJ2-7; maybe TRBD1 (6 bases). Germline CDR1 reads SEHNR; CDR2 reads FQNEAQ (reference sequence). V lost 5 bases to trimming and J lost 3 bases, with 11 bases between them. The CDR3 has 13 amino acids. The CDR3 bases are TGTGCCAGCAGCGAGACAGGTCGCTACGAGCAGTACTTC. Amino acid sequence: CASSETGRYEQYF.

This clonotype was counted a few times. The V gene is TRBV30, the J gene TRBJ2-2, with D hard to call. CDR3 length equals 13 residues. The germline CDR1 and CDR2 sequences are GTSNPN and SVGIG (reference sequence). V gave up 0 bases and J gave up 2 bases, with 4 bases separating them. The CDR3 DNA sequence: TGTGCCTGGAGTGTTGAAAACACCGGGGAGCTGTTTTTT. Its translation: CAWSVENTGELFF.

The DNA of the CDR3 is TGTGCCATCAGGAGCGGGGGGGCCCTGGAGACCCAGTACTTC. As protein: CAIRSGGALETQYF. The rearrangement joins TRBV12-3 or TRBV12-4 to TRBJ2-5; 10 bases match TRBD2. The CDR3 spans 14 residues. Losses at the gene ends were 10 bases for V and 5 bases for J; bases not matched to a gene: 10.

The chain couples TRBV12-3 or TRBV12-4 to TRBJ1-5; D unclear. With 3 bases removed from V and 11 bases from J, the gap between germline ends came to 17 bases. The CDR3 has 14 amino acids. CDR3 bases: TGTGCCAGCAGTTTCCGGCATCAGACTCCGGCCCAGCATTTT. This translates into CASSFRHQTPAQHF.

This clonotype was counted at least ten times. The rearrangement links TRBV12-3 or TRBV12-4 to TRBJ1-3; D remains ambiguous. Trimming took 8 bases from V and 3 from J, leaving 2 bases between them. This CDR3 is 10 amino acids long. CDR3 nucleotides: TGTGCCAGCCTTGGAAACACCATATATTTT. Residues: CASLGNTIYF.